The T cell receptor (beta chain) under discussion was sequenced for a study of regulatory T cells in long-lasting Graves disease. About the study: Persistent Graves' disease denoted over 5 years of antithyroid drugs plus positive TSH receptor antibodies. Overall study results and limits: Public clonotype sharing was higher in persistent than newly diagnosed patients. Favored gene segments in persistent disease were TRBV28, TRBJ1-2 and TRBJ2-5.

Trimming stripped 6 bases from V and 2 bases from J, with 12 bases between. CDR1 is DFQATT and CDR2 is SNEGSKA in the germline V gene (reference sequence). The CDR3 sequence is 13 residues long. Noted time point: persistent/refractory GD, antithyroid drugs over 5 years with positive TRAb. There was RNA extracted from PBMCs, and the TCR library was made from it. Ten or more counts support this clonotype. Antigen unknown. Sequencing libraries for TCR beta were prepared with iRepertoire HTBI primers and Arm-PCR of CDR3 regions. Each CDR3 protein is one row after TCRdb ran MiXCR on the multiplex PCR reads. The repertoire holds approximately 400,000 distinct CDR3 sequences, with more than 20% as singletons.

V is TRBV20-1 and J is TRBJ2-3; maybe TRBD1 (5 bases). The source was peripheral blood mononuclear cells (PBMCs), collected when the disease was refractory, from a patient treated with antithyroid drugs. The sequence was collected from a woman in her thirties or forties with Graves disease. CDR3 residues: CSATRTSTDTQYF. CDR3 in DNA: TGCAGTGCAACGCGGACATCCACAGATACGCAGTATTTT.